This T cell receptor beta chain was profiled in a study of pediatric ulcerative colitis. Study-wide background: Ulcerative colitis patients had pancolitis or left-sided colitis, with confirming histology. Whole-study results and caveats: Compared with controls, ulcerative colitis showed greater blood-rectum clone sharing.

Clones were sequenced by immunoSEQ multiplex PCR, and TCRdb holds only the in-frame ones, with some missing. The data show fewer than 25,000 clones, about two thirds seen once. This CDR3 spans 16 amino acids. Trimming took off 0 bases at V and 4 bases at J, with 14 bases between the two ends. CDR1 is SGHRS, CDR2 YFSETQ, per germline. One to two pinch biopsies were taken from the rectum during colonoscopy. Points on this clone: Its target is not known.

Sample: gut tissue. The TCR comes from a boy aged 5-17 years with severe ulcerative colitis. This chain links TRBV5-1 with TRBJ1-5, with a weak D call TRBD1 (6 bases). DNA of the CDR3: TGCGCCAGCAGCTTGGGGGGGACATCTACTAATCAGCCCCAGCATTTT. It specifies CASSLGGTSTNQPQHF. Drawing the rest from reference TRBV5-1 and TRBJ1-5, the complete variable domain is KAGVTQTPRYLIKTRGQQVTLSCSPISGHRSVSWYQQTPGQGLQFLFEYFSETQRNKGNFPGRFSGRQFSNSRSEMNVSTLELGDSALYLCASSLGGTSTNQPQHFGDGTRLSIL.